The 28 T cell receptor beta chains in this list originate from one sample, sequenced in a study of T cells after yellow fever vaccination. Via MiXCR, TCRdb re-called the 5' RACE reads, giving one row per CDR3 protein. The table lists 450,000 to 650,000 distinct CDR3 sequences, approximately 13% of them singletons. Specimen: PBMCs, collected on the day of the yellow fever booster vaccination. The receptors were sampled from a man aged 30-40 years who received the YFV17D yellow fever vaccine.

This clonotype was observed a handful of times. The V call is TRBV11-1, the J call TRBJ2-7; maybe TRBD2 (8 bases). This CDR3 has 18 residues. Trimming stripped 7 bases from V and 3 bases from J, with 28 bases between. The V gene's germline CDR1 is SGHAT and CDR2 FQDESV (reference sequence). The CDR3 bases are TGTGCCAGCACCGAAAAACCAGGGGGATCCAGCGGGAGCTACGAGCAGTACTTC. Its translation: CASTEKPGGSSGSYEQYF.

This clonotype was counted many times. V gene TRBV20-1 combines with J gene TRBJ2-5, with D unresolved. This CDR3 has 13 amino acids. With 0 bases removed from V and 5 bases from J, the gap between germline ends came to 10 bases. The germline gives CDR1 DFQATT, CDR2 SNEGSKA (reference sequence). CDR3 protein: CSARDRGPETQYF. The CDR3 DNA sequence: TGCAGTGCTAGAGATCGAGGACCCGAGACCCAGTACTTC.

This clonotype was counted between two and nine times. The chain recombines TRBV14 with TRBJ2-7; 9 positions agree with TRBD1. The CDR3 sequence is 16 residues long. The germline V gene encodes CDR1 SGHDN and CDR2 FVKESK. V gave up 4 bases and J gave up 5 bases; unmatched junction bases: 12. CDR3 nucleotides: TGTGCCAGCAGCCCTCATGGGGGGACAGGGTTCCACGAGCAGTACTTC. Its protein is CASSPHGGTGFHEQYF.

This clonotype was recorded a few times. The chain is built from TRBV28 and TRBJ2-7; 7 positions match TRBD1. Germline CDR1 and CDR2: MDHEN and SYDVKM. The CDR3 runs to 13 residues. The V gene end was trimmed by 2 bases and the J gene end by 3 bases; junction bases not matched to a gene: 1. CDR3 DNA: TGTGCCAGCAGTTTACAGGGGGACTACGAGCAGTACTTC. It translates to CASSLQGDYEQYF.

The CDR3 region has the DNA TGTGCCAGCAGCCAAGATTGGGGGGTTGAAGATACGCAGTATTTT. This translates into CASSQDWGVEDTQYF. The chain recombines TRBV3-1 with TRBJ2-3; tentatively, D is TRBD2 (6 bases). V lost 0 bases, J lost 5 bases, and 12 bases lay in between. CDR3 length: 15 residues. Germline V CDR1 and CDR2: LGHDT, YNNKEL (reference sequence).

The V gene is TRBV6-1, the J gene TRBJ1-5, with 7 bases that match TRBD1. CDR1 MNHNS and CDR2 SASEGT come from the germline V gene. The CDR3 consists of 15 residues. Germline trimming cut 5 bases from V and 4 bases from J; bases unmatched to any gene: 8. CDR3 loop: CASSSRQGRNQPQHF. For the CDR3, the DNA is TGTGCCAGCAGTAGCCGACAGGGCAGGAATCAGCCCCAGCATTTT.

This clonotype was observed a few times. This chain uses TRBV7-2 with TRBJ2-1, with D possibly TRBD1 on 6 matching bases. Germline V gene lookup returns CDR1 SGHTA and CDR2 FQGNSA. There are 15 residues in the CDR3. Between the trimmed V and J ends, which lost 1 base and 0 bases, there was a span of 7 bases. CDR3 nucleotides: TGTGCCAGCAGCTTAGACAGGGTCTCCTACAATGAGCAGTTCTTC. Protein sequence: CASSLDRVSYNEQFF. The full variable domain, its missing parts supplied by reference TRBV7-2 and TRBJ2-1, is GAGVSQSPSNKVTEKGKDVELRCDPISGHTALYWYRQSLGQGLEFLIYFQGNSAPDKSGLPSDRFSAERTGGSVSTLTIQRTQQEDSAVYLCASSLDRVSYNEQFFGPGTRLTVL.

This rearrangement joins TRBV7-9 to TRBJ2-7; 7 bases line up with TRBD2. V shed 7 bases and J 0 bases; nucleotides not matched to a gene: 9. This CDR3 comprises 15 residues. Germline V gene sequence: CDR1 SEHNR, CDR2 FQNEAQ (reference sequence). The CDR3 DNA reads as TGTGCCAGCAACCCCGGGAGCGGGAACTCCTACGAGCAGTACTTC. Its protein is CASNPGSGNSYEQYF. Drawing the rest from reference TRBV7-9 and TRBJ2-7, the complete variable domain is DTGVSQNPRHKITKRGQNVTFRCDPISEHNRLYWYRQTLGQGPEFLTYFQNEAQLEKSRLLSDRFSAERPKGSFSTLEIQRTEQGDSAMYLCASNPGSGNSYEQYFGPGTRLTVT.

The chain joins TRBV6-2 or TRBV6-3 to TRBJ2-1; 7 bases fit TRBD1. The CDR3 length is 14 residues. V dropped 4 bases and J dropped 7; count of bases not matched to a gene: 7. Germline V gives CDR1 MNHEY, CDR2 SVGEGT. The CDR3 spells CASSLGGQPNEQFF. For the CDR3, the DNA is TGTGCCAGCAGTTTAGGGGGACAGCCAAATGAGCAGTTCTTC.

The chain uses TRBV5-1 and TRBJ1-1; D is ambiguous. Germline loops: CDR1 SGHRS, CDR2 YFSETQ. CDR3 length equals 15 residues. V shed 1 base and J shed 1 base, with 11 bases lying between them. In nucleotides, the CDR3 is TGCGCCAGCAGCTTGTTAACCGGCGAGAACACTGAAGCTTTCTTT. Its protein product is CASSLLTGENTEAFF.

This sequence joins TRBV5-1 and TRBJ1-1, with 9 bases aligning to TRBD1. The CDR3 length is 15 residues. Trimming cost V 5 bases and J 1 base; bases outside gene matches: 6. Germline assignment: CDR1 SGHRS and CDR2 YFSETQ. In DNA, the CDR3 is TGCGCCAGCAGGGACAGGGGAGACCAGAACACTGAAGCTTTCTTT. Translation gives CASRDRGDQNTEAFF.

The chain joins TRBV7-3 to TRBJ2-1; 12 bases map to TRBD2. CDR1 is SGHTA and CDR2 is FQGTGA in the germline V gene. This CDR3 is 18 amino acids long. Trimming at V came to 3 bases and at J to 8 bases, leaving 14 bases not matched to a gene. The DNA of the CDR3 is TGTGCCAGCAGCTTCTACAGTCGGTCTAGCGGGAGGGGGGATGAGCAGTTCTTC. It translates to CASSFYSRSSGRGDEQFF.

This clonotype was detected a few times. As DNA, the CDR3 is TGCAGCGTTGTAGCGGGAGAAGGTATGGGTGAGCAGTTCTTC. This encodes CSVVAGEGMGEQFF. V usage is TRBV29-1 and J usage is TRBJ2-1; 9 nucleotides line up with TRBD2. J gave up 9 bases and V 4 bases, and 10 bases lay outside the gene matches. Germline CDR1 reads SQVTM; CDR2 reads ANQGSEA. The CDR3 contains 14 residues.

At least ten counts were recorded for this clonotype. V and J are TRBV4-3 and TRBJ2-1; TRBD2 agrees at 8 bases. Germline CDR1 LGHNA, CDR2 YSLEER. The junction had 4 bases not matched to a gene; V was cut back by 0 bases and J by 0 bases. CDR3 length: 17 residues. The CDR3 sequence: CASSQERGTSSYNEQFF. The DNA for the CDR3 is TGCGCCAGCAGCCAAGAGAGGGGGACTAGCTCCTACAATGAGCAGTTCTTC.

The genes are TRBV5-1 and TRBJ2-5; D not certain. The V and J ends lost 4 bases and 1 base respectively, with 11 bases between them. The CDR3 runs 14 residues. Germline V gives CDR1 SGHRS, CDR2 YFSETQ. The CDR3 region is CASSPMRSQETQYF. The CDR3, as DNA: TGCGCCAGCAGCCCGATGCGGAGCCAAGAGACCCAGTACTTC.

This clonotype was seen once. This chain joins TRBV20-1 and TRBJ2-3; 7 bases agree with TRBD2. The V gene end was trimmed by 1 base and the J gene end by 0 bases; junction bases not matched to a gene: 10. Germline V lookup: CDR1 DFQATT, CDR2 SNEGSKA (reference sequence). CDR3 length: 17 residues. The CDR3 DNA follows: TGCAGTGCTAGAGCCATCGGGCGGGAGAGAAGCACAGATACGCAGTATTTT. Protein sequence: CSARAIGRERSTDTQYF.

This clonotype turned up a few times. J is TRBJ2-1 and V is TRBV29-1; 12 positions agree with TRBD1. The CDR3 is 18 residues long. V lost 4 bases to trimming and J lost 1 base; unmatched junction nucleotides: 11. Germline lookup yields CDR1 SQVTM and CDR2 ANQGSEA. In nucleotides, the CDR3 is TGCAGCGTTGTGGGACAGGGGGCGGAGGGTCGGTCCTACAATGAGCAGTTCTTC. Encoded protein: CSVVGQGAEGRSYNEQFF.

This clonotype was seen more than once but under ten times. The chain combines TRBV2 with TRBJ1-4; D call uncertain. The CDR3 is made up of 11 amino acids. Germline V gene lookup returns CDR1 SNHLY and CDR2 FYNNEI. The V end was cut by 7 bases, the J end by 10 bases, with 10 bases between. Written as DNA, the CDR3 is TGTGCCAGCACCGACCCGGGAAAACTGTTTTTT. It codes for CASTDPGKLFF.

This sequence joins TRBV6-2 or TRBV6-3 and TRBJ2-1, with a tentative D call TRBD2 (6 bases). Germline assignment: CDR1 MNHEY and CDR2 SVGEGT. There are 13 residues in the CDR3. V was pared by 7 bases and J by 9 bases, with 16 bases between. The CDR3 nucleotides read TGTGCCAGCAACCTACTAGCCGGGAGTGAGCAGTTCTTC. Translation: CASNLLAGSEQFF.

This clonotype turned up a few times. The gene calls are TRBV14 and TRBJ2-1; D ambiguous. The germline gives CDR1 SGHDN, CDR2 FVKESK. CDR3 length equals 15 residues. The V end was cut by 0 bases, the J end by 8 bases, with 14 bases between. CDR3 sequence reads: CASSQEGGAWDEQFF. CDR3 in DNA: TGTGCCAGCAGCCAAGAAGGCGGTGCCTGGGATGAGCAGTTCTTC.

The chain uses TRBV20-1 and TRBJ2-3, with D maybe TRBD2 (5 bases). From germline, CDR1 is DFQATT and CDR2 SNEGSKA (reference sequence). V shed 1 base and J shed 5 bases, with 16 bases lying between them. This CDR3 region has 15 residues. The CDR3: CSARVPLGDQDTQYF. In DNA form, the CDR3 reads TGCAGTGCTAGAGTGCCATTGGGAGATCAAGATACGCAGTATTTT.

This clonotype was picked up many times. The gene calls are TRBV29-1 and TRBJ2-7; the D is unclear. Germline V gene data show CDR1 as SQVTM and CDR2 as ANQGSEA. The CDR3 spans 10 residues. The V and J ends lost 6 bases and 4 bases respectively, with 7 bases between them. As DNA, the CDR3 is TGCAGCGTCGGTTCTTACGAGCAGTACTTC. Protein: CSVGSYEQYF.

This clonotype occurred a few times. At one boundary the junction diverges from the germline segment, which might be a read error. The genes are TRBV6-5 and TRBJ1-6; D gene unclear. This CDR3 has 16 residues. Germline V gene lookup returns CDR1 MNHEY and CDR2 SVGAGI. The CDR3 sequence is CASSYSGRSYNSPLHF. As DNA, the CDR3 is TGTGCCAGCAGTTACTCGGGGAGGTCCTATAATTCACCCCTCCATTTT.

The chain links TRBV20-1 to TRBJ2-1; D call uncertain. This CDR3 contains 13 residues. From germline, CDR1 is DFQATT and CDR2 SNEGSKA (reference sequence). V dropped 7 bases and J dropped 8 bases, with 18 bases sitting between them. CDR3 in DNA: TGCAGTGTGTCGCTCCCGATGGGGTATGAGCAGTTCTTC. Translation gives CSVSLPMGYEQFF.

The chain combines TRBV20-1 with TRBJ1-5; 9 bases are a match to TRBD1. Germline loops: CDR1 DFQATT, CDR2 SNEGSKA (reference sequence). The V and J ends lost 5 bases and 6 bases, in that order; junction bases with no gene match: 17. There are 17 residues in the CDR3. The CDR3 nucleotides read TGCAGTGCTTCGAGCCGGGTGGGACAGGGTATCGGTCAGCCCCAGCATTTT. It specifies CSASSRVGQGIGQPQHF.

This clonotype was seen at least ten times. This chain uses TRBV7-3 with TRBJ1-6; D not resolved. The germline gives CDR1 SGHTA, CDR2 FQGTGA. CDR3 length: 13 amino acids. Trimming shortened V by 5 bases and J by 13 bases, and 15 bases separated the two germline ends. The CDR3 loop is CASSPGPTGPLHF. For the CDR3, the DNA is TGTGCCAGCAGCCCGGGCCCTACGGGGCCCCTCCACTTT.

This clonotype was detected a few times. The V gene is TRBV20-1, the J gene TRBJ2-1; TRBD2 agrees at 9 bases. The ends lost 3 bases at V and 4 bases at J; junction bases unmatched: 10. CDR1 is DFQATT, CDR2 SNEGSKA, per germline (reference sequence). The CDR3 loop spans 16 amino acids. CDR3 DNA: TGCAGTGCTAGGATCGCTAGCGGGGCCTCGTACAATGAGCAGTTCTTC. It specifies CSARIASGASYNEQFF.

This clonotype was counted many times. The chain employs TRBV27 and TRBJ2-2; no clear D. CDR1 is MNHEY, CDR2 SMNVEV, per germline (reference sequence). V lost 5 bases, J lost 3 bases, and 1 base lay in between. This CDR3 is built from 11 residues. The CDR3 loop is CASSHTGELFF. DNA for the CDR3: TGTGCCAGCAGTCACACCGGGGAGCTGTTTTTT.